The text below deals with one T cell receptor beta chain. Its specificity is unknown. Primers for the PCR totalled 60 Vbeta and 13 Jbeta. Profiling relied on immunoSEQ multiplex PCR, and the TCRdb table lists in-frame clones only, not all of them. This sample's table reports about 83,000 clones. This entry comes from a study of cytomegalovirus exposure and HLA in healthy donors. Study summary: An earlier analysis identified 120 million or so unique TCR beta sequences in some 180 million T cells. Within the Caucasian-associated ancestry cluster were approximately 77% of the 398 genotyped donors. Findings and limits, study-wide: Later on, a genetic analysis was performed. It linked a missense variant in DCLRE1C with V- and J-gene trimming of TCR beta.

Per the germline V gene, CDR1 is SGDLS and CDR2 is YYNGEE. Trimming pared 4 bases from V and 10 bases from J, leaving 9 bases between. The length of the CDR3 is 11 residues. The V call is TRBV9, the J call TRBJ2-1, with D perhaps matching TRBD2 (6 bases). The sample was PBMCs. This sequence originates from a man in his late teens or twenties in good health and CMV-seropositive. The CDR3 here is CASSIGLEQFF. The CDR3 coding sequence is TGTGCCAGCAGCATTGGACTAGAGCAGTTCTTC. The complete variable domain, with remaining parts taken from reference TRBV9 and TRBJ2-1, reads DSGVTQTPKHLITATGQRVTLRCSPRSGDLSVYWYQQSLDQGLQFLIQYYNGEERAKGNILERFSAQQFPDLHSELNLSSLELGDSALYFCASSIGLEQFFGPGTRLTVL.